These T cell receptor beta chains were read from a single sample in a study of shared clonotypes between healthy human individuals. Measured with immunoSEQ multiplex PCR; TCRdb has only the in-frame clones, and not every one. The table shows 650,000 to 750,000 clones, with 72% occurring only once. Material for sequencing was memory CD4+ T cells sorted from blood. All receptors derive from a woman under 40 in good health. Each CDR3 is given without its conserved first and last residue. Fields, in order: V gene, CDR3 length, CDR3 protein.

V: TRBV5-4; length: 10; CDR3: ASSFVNEKLF
V: TRBV2; length: 12; CDR3: ASSVGRNTDTQY
V: TRBV6-5; length: 10; CDR3: ASRGTGVGYT
V: TRBV6-1; length: 12; CDR3: ASSVLAGKDIQY
V: TRBV12-5; length: 10; CDR3: ASAGGAWGYT
V: TRBV4-2; length: 13; CDR3: ASSQWGGSNEKLF
V: TRBV9; length: 12; CDR3: ASSVTSGSREQY
V: TRBV18; length: 14; CDR3: ASSPRTSGPTGELF
V: TRBV6-5; length: 14; CDR3: ASSYSTGAANNEQF
V: TRBV4-1; length: 15; CDR3: ASSQVVRGSGANVLT
V: TRBV21-1; length: 15; CDR3: ASSRRAGGPSGNTIY
V: TRBV19; length: 16; CDR3: ASSPGTSGSGTYNEQF
V: TRBV28; length: 14; CDR3: ASSDPIRGRNQPQH
V: TRBV19; length: 13; CDR3: ASSIGSSGLNEQF
V: TRBV11-2; length: 15; CDR3: ASSLGSRLIPSYEQY
V: TRBV2; length: 14; CDR3: ASSDGSRGDGTEAF
V: TRBV5-5; length: 12; CDR3: ASSGVGGNQPQH
V: TRBV28; length: 12; CDR3: ASSKVRYTGELF
V: TRBV15; length: 14; CDR3: ATSRGGLAGYNEQF
V: TRBV28; length: 13; CDR3: ASKRGELDYNEQF
V: TRBV4-1; length: 13; CDR3: ASSSRLGADEKLF
V: TRBV5-4; length: 11; CDR3: ASSFGGTLEQY
V: TRBV6-5; length: 13; CDR3: ASTVIEGVTYEQY
V: TRBV28; length: 13; CDR3: ASSLCWDAGNTIY
V: TRBV7-2; length: 14; CDR3: ASSLVGGGSNQPQH
V: TRBV19; length: 10; CDR3: ASSQRGHEQF
V: TRBV18; length: 13; CDR3: ASSPPGWAGDGYT
V: TRBV25-1; length: 15; CDR3: ASSEQLAGVLQETQY
V: TRBV30; length: 14; CDR3: AWSRLAGASTDTQY
V: TRBV5-4; length: 11; CDR3: ASSFGWDYGYT
V: TRBV29-1; length: 12; CDR3: SVESSGSAGELF
V: TRBV28; length: 11; CDR3: ASSRQYGGTQY
V: TRBV7-9; length: 11; CDR3: ASSDILLGEQY
V: TRBV11-2; length: 12; CDR3: ASSPSHRNTEAF
V: TRBV19; length: 11; CDR3: ASSIGPGNEQF
V: TRBV5-1; length: 12; CDR3: ASSLVISQDTQY
V: TRBV5-1; length: 14; CDR3: ASSPSPGYLGTEAF
V: TRBV2; length: 13; CDR3: ASSLQGDSPYEQY
V: TRBV7-8; length: 13; CDR3: ASSLGLTDTDTQY
V: TRBV14; length: 12; CDR3: ASSLQGVNYGYT
V: TRBV30; length: 14; CDR3: AWTNLYGRDQETQY
V: TRBV5-1; length: 12; CDR3: ASSRGGEWGELF
V: TRBV7-9; length: 12; CDR3: ASSWQGGDYEQY
V: TRBV6-4; length: 11; CDR3: ASKYGTDNEQF
V: TRBV14; length: 13; CDR3: ASSLRAHSTDTQY